The subject of this entry is one T cell receptor beta chain. The data were taken from a study of blood T cell repertoires in COVID-19. Study summary: There were acute and convalescent COVID-19 samples, and they came from the United States, Italy and Spain. The analysed material was cDNA or gDNA that came from T cells, B-cell-depleted T cells, or PBMCs.

Clones were sequenced by immunoSEQ multiplex PCR, and TCRdb holds only the in-frame ones, with some missing. Among over 150,000 clones listed, roughly 90% were seen once. Germline CDR1 and CDR2: LGHDT and YNNKEL (reference sequence). The CDR3 extends over 16 amino acids. V was clipped by 3 bases and J by 1 base; unmatched bases: 3. The sequenced sample was peripheral blood. This clonotype was obtained from a man aged 50-59 years with acute or convalescent COVID-19. J is TRBJ1-3 and V is TRBV3-1 (or the pseudogene TRBV3-2); 10 bases are a match to TRBD1. The CDR3 spells CASSHGQGGSGNTIYF. The CDR3 DNA sequence: TGTGCCAGCAGCCATGGACAGGGGGGTTCTGGAAACACCATATATTTT.